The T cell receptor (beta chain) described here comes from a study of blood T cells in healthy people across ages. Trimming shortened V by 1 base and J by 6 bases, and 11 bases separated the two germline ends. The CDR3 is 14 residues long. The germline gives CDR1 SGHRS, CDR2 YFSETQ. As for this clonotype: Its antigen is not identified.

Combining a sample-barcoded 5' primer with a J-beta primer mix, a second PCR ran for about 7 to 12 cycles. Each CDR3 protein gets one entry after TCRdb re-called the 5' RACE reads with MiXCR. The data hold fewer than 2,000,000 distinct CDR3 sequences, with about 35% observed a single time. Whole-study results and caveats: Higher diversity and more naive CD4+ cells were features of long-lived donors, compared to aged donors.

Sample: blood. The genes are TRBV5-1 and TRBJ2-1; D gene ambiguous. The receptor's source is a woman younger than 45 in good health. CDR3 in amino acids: CASSLRDQTNEQFF. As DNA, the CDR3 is TGCGCCAGCAGCTTGAGGGATCAGACCAATGAGCAGTTCTTC.